This is a list of T cell receptor beta chains from one sample in a study of tumor-infiltrating lymphocytes in primary liver carcinoma. TCRdb called the multiplex PCR reads again in MiXCR, with one record for every CDR3 protein. The table includes some 100,000 distinct CDR3 sequences, 65% to 75% detected once. The sequenced sample consisted of liver tumor tissue from sampling region 2. The receptors derive from an older woman with primary liver carcinoma and hepatitis B virus infection. The CDR3 runs from the conserved cysteine through the conserved F or W. D genes are given only for firm matches. A clone size is listed for some rows: how often the clone was seen (once, few, many), or a class if it is expanded.

.	TRBV2	.	TRBJ2-3	TGTGCCAGTAGTACCGTCCCGGGCAGCGGGAGCACAGATACGCAGTATTTT	CASSTVPGSGSTDTQYF
TRBD1	TRBV4-1	.	TRBJ1-5	TGCGCCAGCAACCAATCCTGGGGACAGGTATGGCCCCAACATTTT	CASNQSWGQVWPQHF
.	TRBV20-1	.	TRBJ1-5	TGCAGTGCCCTCCTCCGGGCCCGAAATCAGCCCCAGCATTTT	CSALLRARNQPQHF
.	TRBV29-1	many	TRBJ2-5	TGCAGCGTTGATGATTGGGGATGGCAAGAGACCCAGTACTTC	CSVDDWGWQETQYF
.	TRBV11-2	.	TRBJ2-5	TGTGCGAGCAGCTTAATTATCGGGGACCGCGAATACTTC	CASSLIIGDREYF
.	TRBV28	.	TRBJ1-2	TGTACCAGCTGTTTACCCCGACCTCCTTATGGCTACACCTTC	CTSCLPRPPYGYTF
.	TRBV11-3	.	TRBJ2-1	TGTGCCAGCATCTCCCATAGCTCCTACAATGAGCAGTTCTTC	CASISHSSYNEQFF
TRBD1	TRBV29-1	.	TRBJ1-2	TGCAGCGTTGAAGTCGCGGGGCAAACAGGGGGCGGCTATGGCAACACCTTT	CSVEVAGQTGGGYGNTF
.	TRBV7-8	.	TRBJ1-1	TGTGCCAGCACCTGGAGGGGCGTAACTGAAGCTTTCTTT	CASTWRGVTEAFF
.	TRBV11-2	.	TRBJ2-3	TGTGCCAGAAGCTTAGAGGTTCGGACAGTGGTAACAGATACGCAGTATTTT	CARSLEVRTVVTDTQYF
.	TRBV4-1	once	TRBJ1-2	TGCGCCAGCAACCAAGGCGTGGCAGCCTATGACTACACCTTC	CASNQGVAAYDYTF
.	TRBV6-5	.	TRBJ1-2	TGTGCCAGCGGGCAGGGCTATGGCTACCCCTTC	CASGQGYGYPF
.	TRBV10-3	.	TRBJ1-2	TGTGCCACCCGACTAGAGGACAGCGCGGATATCTATGGCTACACCTTC	CATRLEDSADIYGYTF
TRBD1	TRBV6-4	.	TRBJ2-2	TGTGCCAGCAGGACAGGGGGTAACACCGGGGTGCTGTTTTTT	CASRTGGNTGVLFF
.	TRBV5-4	.	TRBJ2-3	TGTGTCAGCAGCTTAGGTGGGGGGGCCTCAGATACGCAGTATTTT	CVSSLGGGASDTQYF
.	TRBV7-9	few	TRBJ1-1	TGTGCCAGCAGCTTAATGGGGGGAAGTAACACTGAAGCTTTCTTT	CASSLMGGSNTEAFF